Listed below are T cell receptor beta chains from one sample, sequenced in a study of T cells in Graves' hyperthyroidism and ophthalmopathy. TCRdb re-called the multiplex PCR reads through MiXCR, storing one row per CDR3 protein. The sample records about 610,000 distinct CDR3 sequences, approximately 14% being singletons. The material sequenced was blood. These receptors all stem from a woman in her thirties or forties with Graves' ophthalmopathy. Each CDR3 is given with its conserved first and last residue. Each record gives: V gene, clone size, J gene, D gene, CDR3 DNA, CDR3 protein. D genes are given only for firm matches. Clone size is not always given. Where it is, it says once, few, many or a class for expanded clones.

V: TRBV20-1; size: -; J: TRBJ1-5; D: -; DNA: TGCAGTGCACGCTCGGGGGCCAATCAGCCCCAGCATTTT; CDR3: CSARSGANQPQHF
V: TRBV30; size: many; J: TRBJ2-5; D: -; DNA: TGTGCCTGGAGTGTAGGGACTCATCATCAAGAGACCCAGTACTTC; CDR3: CAWSVGTHHQETQYF
V: TRBV7-6; size: many; J: TRBJ1-1; D: -; DNA: TGTGCCAGCAGCAGAACTCCGGGGGCCACTGAAGCTTTCTTT; CDR3: CASSRTPGATEAFF
V: TRBV20-1; size: many; J: TRBJ1-5; D: -; DNA: TGCAGTGCCAGGAGGGGGGGAGATCGCAATCAGCCCCAGCATTTT; CDR3: CSARRGGDRNQPQHF
V: TRBV29-1; size: -; J: TRBJ1-3; D: -; DNA: TGCAGCGTTGGGAGGGCTGATGGAAACACCATATATTTT; CDR3: CSVGRADGNTIYF
V: TRBV18; size: few; J: TRBJ2-2; D: TRBD2; DNA: TGTGCCAGCAGCCCGGGACTAGCGGGAGGGCTGAACACCGAGGAGCTGTTTTTT; CDR3: CASSPGLAGGLNTEELFF
V: TRBV6-2/TRBV6-3; size: -; J: TRBJ2-6; D: TRBD2; DNA: TGTGCCAGCAGCCGGGGACTAGCGGGTAATTCTGGGGCCAACGTCCTGACTTTC; CDR3: CASSRGLAGNSGANVLTF
V: TRBV6-2/TRBV6-3; size: many; J: TRBJ2-4; D: TRBD2; DNA: TGTGCCAGCAGTTACTCGACTAGCGCAAACAAAAACATTCAGTACTTC; CDR3: CASSYSTSANKNIQYF
V: TRBV28; size: many; J: TRBJ2-7; D: -; DNA: TGTGCCAGCAGTGTAAGCTCCGAGCAGTACTTC; CDR3: CASSVSSEQYF
V: TRBV5-1; size: -; J: TRBJ2-5; D: -; DNA: TGCGCCAGCAGCTTGGTCGCGGGGTGGGGCCAAGAGACCCAGTACTTC; CDR3: CASSLVAGWGQETQYF
V: TRBV12-1; size: many; J: TRBJ2-2; D: -; DNA: TGTGCCAGCAGCTCTACGCGACCCGGGACAGGGGGCCCGCTAACGAACACCGGGGAGCTGTTTTTT; CDR3: CASSSTRPGTGGPLTNTGELFF
V: TRBV28; size: many; J: TRBJ1-2; D: -; DNA: TGTGCCAGCATCTCCGGCGGGGCTGGGGCTAACTATGGCTACACCTTC; CDR3: CASISGGAGANYGYTF
V: TRBV28; size: once; J: TRBJ2-5; D: TRBD2; DNA: TGTGCCAGCAGTCGGCAGGGGACTAGCGAGACCCAGTACTTC; CDR3: CASSRQGTSETQYF
V: TRBV7-2; size: many; J: TRBJ2-2; D: -; DNA: TGTGCCAGCAGCTCGGACCCCTCCGGTGGGGAGCTGTTTTTT; CDR3: CASSSDPSGGELFF
V: TRBV7-8; size: many; J: TRBJ1-5; D: -; DNA: TGTGCCAGCAGCCTTGGGCCTAGCAATCAGCCCCAGCATTTT; CDR3: CASSLGPSNQPQHF
V: TRBV28; size: -; J: TRBJ1-1; D: -; DNA: TGTGCCAGCAGGCTCATTGGACAGATGGTCAAAGCTTTCTTT; CDR3: CASRLIGQMVKAFF
V: TRBV30; size: -; J: TRBJ2-7; D: -; DNA: TGTGCCTGGAGCGTGAAGGCGAAGCAGTACTTC; CDR3: CAWSVKAKQYF
V: TRBV20-1; size: many; J: TRBJ2-7; D: TRBD2; DNA: TGCAGTGCGATTGGGACTAGCGGCTCCTACGAGCAGTACTTC; CDR3: CSAIGTSGSYEQYF
V: TRBV18; size: many; J: TRBJ2-7; D: -; DNA: TGTGCCAGCTCACCAGCAAGTATCAACGAGCAGTACTTC; CDR3: CASSPASINEQYF
V: TRBV19; size: many; J: TRBJ2-5; D: TRBD2; DNA: TGTGCCAGTAGTGCCGGACTAGGTACGAAGACCCAGTACTTC; CDR3: CASSAGLGTKTQYF
V: TRBV30; size: -; J: TRBJ2-7; D: TRBD1; DNA: TGTGCCTGGAGTCGGGACAGGGAAACCTACGAGCAGTACTTC; CDR3: CAWSRDRETYEQYF
V: TRBV27; size: many; J: TRBJ1-1; D: TRBD1; DNA: TGTGCCAGCAACGACAGGGCGAACACTGAAGCTTTCTTT; CDR3: CASNDRANTEAFF
V: TRBV12-3/TRBV12-4; size: -; J: TRBJ2-7; D: TRBD2; DNA: TGTGCCAGCAGTTCGGGGGGGACACCTCTGGGCGAGCAGTACTTC; CDR3: CASSSGGTPLGEQYF
V: TRBV6-1; size: many; J: TRBJ1-3; D: -; DNA: TGTGCCAGCAGTCGGGACCTCGGAGGGACCATATATTTT; CDR3: CASSRDLGGTIYF
V: TRBV12-3/TRBV12-4; size: many; J: TRBJ1-2; D: -; DNA: TGTGCCAGCAGTTTAACAGTAGGCTATGACTACACCTTC; CDR3: CASSLTVGYDYTF
V: TRBV28; size: -; J: TRBJ2-7; D: -; DNA: TGTGCCAGCAGTGGGACCCTACGGCTCTACGAGCAGTACTTC; CDR3: CASSGTLRLYEQYF
V: TRBV20-1; size: many; J: TRBJ2-7; D: -; DNA: TGCAGTGCTGACGTAGAGTACGAGCAGTACTTC; CDR3: CSADVEYEQYF
V: TRBV7-9; size: many; J: TRBJ2-5; D: TRBD1; DNA: TGTGCCAGCAGCTCGACAGGGACCGGAGAGACCCAGTACTTC; CDR3: CASSSTGTGETQYF
V: TRBV7-9; size: -; J: TRBJ1-3; D: -; DNA: TGTGCCAGCAGCTTACCCCGGAACTCTGGAAACACCATATATTTT; CDR3: CASSLPRNSGNTIYF
V: TRBV2; size: many; J: TRBJ1-2; D: -; DNA: TGTGCCAGCAGTGATCGCATTAACTATGGCTACACCTTC; CDR3: CASSDRINYGYTF
V: TRBV12-3/TRBV12-4; size: many; J: TRBJ2-1; D: TRBD1; DNA: TGTGCCAGCAGACAGGGGGTCAATGAGCAGTTCTTC; CDR3: CASRQGVNEQFF
V: TRBV3-1; size: many; J: TRBJ2-5; D: -; DNA: TGTGCCAGCAGCCAAGTTCGTCCCGGGACCCAGTACTTC; CDR3: CASSQVRPGTQYF
V: TRBV12-3/TRBV12-4; size: many; J: TRBJ1-1; D: -; DNA: TGTGCCAGCAGTTTAACCCGAGGCGGCACTGAAGCTTTCTTT; CDR3: CASSLTRGGTEAFF
V: TRBV27; size: many; J: TRBJ2-3; D: -; DNA: TGTGCCAGCAGTGACCGGGGCGGCTCTACAGATACGCAGTATTTT; CDR3: CASSDRGGSTDTQYF
V: TRBV20-1; size: many; J: TRBJ2-3; D: -; DNA: TGCAGTGCTAGAGCCTACAACACAGATACGCAGTATTTT; CDR3: CSARAYNTDTQYF
V: TRBV11-1; size: -; J: TRBJ2-6; D: -; DNA: TGTGCCAGCAGCTTACGAGTGTCTGGGGCTGGGGCCAACGTCCTGACTTTC; CDR3: CASSLRVSGAGANVLTF
V: TRBV2; size: -; J: TRBJ1-6; D: -; DNA: TGTGCCAGCAGTGAGGACGCCAGCTCCTATAATTCACCCCTCCACTTT; CDR3: CASSEDASSYNSPLHF
V: TRBV6-5; size: many; J: TRBJ2-5; D: -; DNA: TGTGCCAGCAGTTACCTGAATTCGGAGACCCAGTACTTC; CDR3: CASSYLNSETQYF
V: TRBV5-1; size: -; J: TRBJ1-1; D: -; DNA: TGCGCCAGCAGCTTGGTGGGAAAGACTGAAGCTTTCTTT; CDR3: CASSLVGKTEAFF
V: TRBV29-1; size: few; J: TRBJ2-4; D: -; DNA: TGCAGCGTTGTGTTTGGTCAACGAGCCAAAAACATTCAGTACTTC; CDR3: CSVVFGQRAKNIQYF
V: TRBV15; size: many; J: TRBJ1-5; D: -; DNA: TGTGCCACCAGCGTTGACCCTGGCAATCAGCCCCAGCATTTT; CDR3: CATSVDPGNQPQHF
V: TRBV4-3; size: -; J: TRBJ1-1; D: -; DNA: TGCGCCAGCAGCCAAGTACAGAATAGGGGTTTGGAAGCTTTCTTT; CDR3: CASSQVQNRGLEAFF
V: TRBV12-3/TRBV12-4; size: few; J: TRBJ2-5; D: TRBD1; DNA: TGTGCCAGCAGCTTGGGACAGCAAATGGAGACCCAGTACTTC; CDR3: CASSLGQQMETQYF
V: TRBV20-1; size: many; J: TRBJ2-5; D: -; DNA: TGCAGTGCTAGAGATAGAGTTCAAGGGGAGACCCAGTACTTC; CDR3: CSARDRVQGETQYF
V: TRBV19; size: many; J: TRBJ1-1; D: TRBD1; DNA: TGTGCCAGTAGGCCTCGACAGGGGACATCTAACACTGAAGCTTTCTTT; CDR3: CASRPRQGTSNTEAFF